This is a list of T cell receptor beta chains from one sample in a study of T cell changes during pregnancy in multiple sclerosis. Data came from immunoSEQ multiplex PCR; TCRdb stores just in-frame clones and leaves some out. The sample holds fewer than 40,000 clones, 91% seen once. Material: CD4+ T cells from peripheral blood mononuclear cells, obtained in the second trimester of pregnancy. All receptors derive from a female donor in good health, enrolled as a control in a pregnancy study. Both conserved end residues are part of each CDR3.

>TRBV30|TRBJ1-5
CAWGSNQPQHF
>TRBV6-6|TRBJ2-2
CASSHRGVGELFF
>TRBV4-2|TRBJ2-2
CASSRTSDLNTGELFF
>TRBV6-5|TRBJ1-4
CASSEYAATNEKLFF
>TRBV6-6|TRBJ2-1
CASSLRTSRSDEQFF
>TRBV18|TRBJ2-7
CASSRGQNPPEQYF
>TRBV5-6|TRBJ1-1
CASSVPGQGSTEAFF
>TRBV28|TRBJ1-4
CASPLGRGPATNEKLFF
>TRBV27|TRBJ2-3
CASRETRLGSTQYF
>TRBV19|TRBJ2-4
CASSIFGQGNIQYF
>TRBV4-2|TRBJ1-1
CASSQRQGRGTEAFF
>TRBV21-1|TRBJ2-3
CASSQDGTVSCPKATDTQYF
>TRBV7-9|TRBJ2-1
CASSLRRENEQFF
>TRBV5-5|TRBJ1-3
CASSLAGNTIYF
>TRBV11-3|TRBJ2-1
CASSPGGGGSRYEQFF
>TRBV2|TRBJ2-7
CASSELSGRAGEQYF
>TRBV6-1|TRBJ1-2
CASSEDTGYTF
>TRBV5-4|TRBJ2-7
CASSARDSIYEQYF
>TRBV7-3|TRBJ2-3
CASSPHPWSGDTDTQYF
>TRBV19|TRBJ1-1
CASSNFAQGIMNTEAFF
>TRBV6-5|TRBJ1-1
CASSLSWGLKGAFF
>TRBV9|TRBJ2-7
CASSSQGLAGGTSSYEQYF
>TRBV30|TRBJ1-5
CAWSVAGAGQPQHF
>TRBV27|TRBJ1-1
CASSPRTGTEAFF
>TRBV5-6|TRBJ1-3
CASSLVGGQVASGNTIYF
>TRBV9|TRBJ1-6
CASSVEEGLWISQYNSPLHF
>TRBV11-2|TRBJ2-7
CASRRTSGRSYEQYF
>TRBV9|TRBJ1-2
CASSVGGGMEAYGYTF
>TRBV30|TRBJ1-4
CAWSTQGGEKLFF
>TRBV5-4|TRBJ2-7
CASSPGQGRGYEQYF
>TRBV2|TRBJ2-2
CASRTDRAAGELFF
>TRBV10-2|TRBJ2-3
CASSEAVRGAGTQYF
>TRBV5-5|TRBJ2-7
CASSLGFVAGGAESGIQYF
>TRBV5-1|TRBJ2-3
CASSLEIGRRGSTDTQYF
>TRBV19|TRBJ1-2
CASSMIGGYRGYGYTF
>TRBV7-3|TRBJ2-5
CASSPNSASGEETQYF
>TRBV5-1|TRBJ1-2
CASSLTGPNYGYTF
>TRBV6-1|TRBJ1-3
CASGGAGGVGNTIYF